The 17 T cell receptor beta chains reported below all come from one sample, sequenced in a study of blood T cell repertoires in COVID-19. The table came from immunoSEQ multiplex PCR; TCRdb's copy has only in-frame clones and leaves some out. Of more than 25,000 clones listed, over 75% are singletons. The sample comprised peripheral blood. The receptor set was obtained from a man in his 60s with active COVID-19.

J is TRBJ1-1 and V is TRBV5-4; D not certain. CDR1 and CDR2 from the germline V gene are SGHNT and YYREEE (reference sequence). CDR3 length equals 14 residues. The germline V and J ends were trimmed by 4 bases and 3 bases, with 13 bases remaining between them. The CDR3 DNA is TGTGCCAGCAGCAATCAGAGGACTGACACTGAAGCTTTCTTT. It translates to CASSNQRTDTEAFF.

The V gene is TRBV5-6, the J gene TRBJ2-3, with 7 bases aligning to TRBD2. The CDR3 covers 15 residues. V shed 3 bases and J 4 bases; nucleotides not matched to a gene: 8. Germline V gene lookup returns CDR1 SGHDT and CDR2 YYEEEE. Here the CDR3 reads CASSSSGSVPDTQYF. The CDR3 DNA sequence: TGTGCCAGCAGCTCTAGCGGCAGCGTACCAGATACGCAGTATTTT.

This clone was seen a single time. The rearrangement links TRBV25-1 to TRBJ1-1; D is perhaps TRBD1 (5 bases). The CDR3 covers 12 residues. The germline V gene has CDR1 MGHDK and CDR2 SYGVNS. V lost 8 bases and J 4 bases, leaving 11 bases between the germline ends. The CDR3, as DNA: TGTGCCAGCGGTAGGAGGGGCACTGAAGCTTTCTTT. Protein: CASGRRGTEAFF.

The chain carries TRBV5-1 and TRBJ2-1; TRBD2 is a possible D gene (5 bases). The CDR3 spans 16 residues. In germline, CDR1 is SGHRS, CDR2 YFSETQ. V was trimmed by 1 base and J by 3 bases, leaving 14 bases between them. DNA of the CDR3: TGCGCCAGCAGCTTGCGGCTAGCAAGTGGCTACAATGAGCAGTTCTTC. Amino acid sequence: CASSLRLASGYNEQFF.

This clone was recorded once. The chain uses TRBV27 and TRBJ1-2; 8 nucleotides align to TRBD1. Germline-derived CDR1 and CDR2 are MNHEY and SMNVEV (reference sequence). Unmatched junction bases numbered 9, after V lost 5 bases and J lost 7 bases. There are 14 residues in the CDR3. In DNA, the CDR3 is TGTGCCAGCAGTAAACAGGGGGATAATAGTGGCTACACCTTC. This encodes CASSKQGDNSGYTF.

The rearrangement links TRBV19 to TRBJ2-1, with TRBD1 identical over 10 bases. The germline V gene encodes CDR1 LNHDA and CDR2 SQIVND (reference sequence). Trimming took 5 bases from V and 0 from J; bases not matched to a gene: 10. There are 18 residues in the CDR3. Here the CDR3 reads CASSSGTGAISSYNEQFF. The CDR3 bases are TGTGCCAGTAGTTCCGGGACAGGGGCGATTAGCTCCTACAATGAGCAGTTCTTC.

This chain links TRBV9 with TRBJ2-2; 12 nucleotides line up with TRBD2. The CDR3 is 18 residues long. V lost 4 bases to trimming and J lost 1 base; unmatched junction nucleotides: 8. Germline V gene lookup returns CDR1 SGDLS and CDR2 YYNGEE. The CDR3 DNA reads TGTGCCAGCAGCCCTCGCCCGACTAGCGGGAGGAACACCGGGGAGCTGTTTTTT. This codes for CASSPRPTSGRNTGELFF.

This chain uses TRBV4-2 with TRBJ2-3; 12 nucleotides align to TRBD2. The CDR3 is 16 amino acids. V lost 4 bases to trimming and J lost 4 bases; unmatched junction nucleotides: 6. The germline CDR1 and CDR2 sequences are LGHNA and YNFKEQ. CDR3 region: CASSLLTSGSSDTQYF. The CDR3, as DNA: TGTGCCAGCAGCCTTCTGACTAGCGGGAGTTCAGATACGCAGTATTTT.

The genes are TRBV6-6 and TRBJ2-7, with 7 bases aligning to TRBD2. The CDR3 has 11 residues. Germline loops: CDR1 MNHNY, CDR2 SVGAGI (reference sequence). The J segment lost 12 bases and the V segment lost 6 bases, leaving 8 bases of the junction unmatched. The DNA of the CDR3 is TGTGCCAGCAGGACCCCTAGCGGTTTGTACGTC. It yields the protein CASRTPSGLYV.

The chain recombines TRBV10-3 with TRBJ2-5; 7 bases match TRBD2. The CDR3 has 15 amino acids. In germline, CDR1 is ENHRY, CDR2 SYGVKD. The V segment lost 3 bases and the J segment 3 bases; nucleotides outside the gene matches: 7. CDR3 residues: CAISEKVTSEETQYF. The CDR3 DNA sequence: TGTGCCATCAGTGAAAAGGTTACTAGCGAAGAGACCCAGTACTTC.

This clone came up once. The chain joins TRBV9 to TRBJ2-1, with 10 bases aligning to TRBD2. Germline V gene data show CDR1 as SGDLS and CDR2 as YYNGEE. V gave up 2 bases and J gave up 1 base; unmatched junction bases: 12. CDR3 length: 19 residues. The DNA of the CDR3 is TGTGCCAGCAGCGTCTCTAGCGGGAGTGTATGGAGTTCCTACAATGAGCAGTTCTTC. This codes for CASSVSSGSVWSSYNEQFF.

This sequence joins TRBV3-1 (or the pseudogene TRBV3-2) and TRBJ2-1; a weak D match, TRBD2 (6 bases). Trimming removed 0 bases at V and 2 bases at J, with 11 bases between. The CDR3 totals 16 residues. Germline V gene lookup returns CDR1 LGHDT and CDR2 YNNKEL (reference sequence). CDR3 region: CASSQDLSGAYNEQFF. The CDR3 coding sequence is TGTGCCAGCAGCCAAGATTTATCGGGAGCCTACAATGAGCAGTTCTTC.

The chain carries TRBV27 and TRBJ2-7; possible D gene TRBD1, 5 bases. The length of the CDR3 is 16 residues. The V end was cut by 6 bases, the J end by 0 bases, with 18 bases between. CDR1 is MNHEY and CDR2 is SMNVEV in the germline V gene (reference sequence). DNA for the CDR3: TGTGCCAGCAGACTGGCAGGGTTCACCAGCTCCTACGAGCAGTACTTC. Its protein is CASRLAGFTSSYEQYF.

The chain uses TRBV7-9 and TRBJ1-1; 8 nucleotides line up with TRBD1. This CDR3 is built from 15 residues. CDR1 is SEHNR, CDR2 FQNEAQ, per germline (reference sequence). V trimming: 1 base; J trimming: 5 bases; junction bases outside the gene matches: 6. CDR3 DNA: TGTGCCAGCAGCTTAGGCCAGGGGGCCGTAACTGAAGCTTTCTTT. Translation: CASSLGQGAVTEAFF.

The table lists this clone with a count of one. The V call is TRBV5-8, the J call TRBJ1-5; maybe TRBD1 (6 bases). The CDR3 is 13 amino acids. Germline V gives CDR1 SGHTS, CDR2 YDEGEE. V was clipped by 3 bases and J by 11 bases, with 15 bases between them. The CDR3 bases are TGTGCCAGCAGCTACAGGGTTACGGAAGCCCAGCATTTT. This codes for CASSYRVTEAQHF. The full variable domain, rest sourced from reference TRBV5-8 and TRBJ1-5, is EAGVTQSPTHLIKTRGQQATLRCSPISGHTSVYWYQQALGLGLQFLLWYDEGEERNRGNFPPRFSGRQFPNYSSELNVNALELEDSALYLCASSYRVTEAQHFGDGTRLSIL.

The chain joins TRBV28 to TRBJ2-1; 12 bases agree with TRBD2. This CDR3 has 18 amino acids. Germline V lookup: CDR1 MDHEN, CDR2 SYDVKM. V shed 5 bases and J 3 bases; nucleotides not matched to a gene: 11. CDR3 sequence (DNA): TGTGCCAGCAGTCCGGATCTAGCGGGAGGGATCGGCTACAATGAGCAGTTCTTC. Protein: CASSPDLAGGIGYNEQFF.

The V gene is TRBV5-1, the J gene TRBJ2-1; tentative D call: TRBD2 (5 bases). In germline, CDR1 is SGHRS, CDR2 YFSETQ. This CDR3 has 15 amino acids. Trimming stripped 0 bases from V and 1 base from J, with 8 bases between. CDR3 protein: CASSLETGSYNEQFF. The CDR3, as DNA: TGCGCCAGCAGCTTGGAGACGGGATCCTACAATGAGCAGTTCTTC.